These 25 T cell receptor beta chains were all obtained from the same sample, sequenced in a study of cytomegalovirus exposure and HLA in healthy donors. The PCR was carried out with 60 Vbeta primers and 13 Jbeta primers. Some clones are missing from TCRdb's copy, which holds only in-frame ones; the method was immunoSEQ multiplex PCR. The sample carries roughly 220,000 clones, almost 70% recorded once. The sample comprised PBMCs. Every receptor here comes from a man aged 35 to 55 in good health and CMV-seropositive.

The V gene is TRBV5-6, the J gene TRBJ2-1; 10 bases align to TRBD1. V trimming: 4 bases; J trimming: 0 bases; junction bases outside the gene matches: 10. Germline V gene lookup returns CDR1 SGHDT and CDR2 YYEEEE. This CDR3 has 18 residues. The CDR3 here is CASSPRIGQGDSYNEQFF. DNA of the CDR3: TGTGCCAGCAGCCCCCGGATCGGACAGGGGGACTCCTACAATGAGCAGTTCTTC.

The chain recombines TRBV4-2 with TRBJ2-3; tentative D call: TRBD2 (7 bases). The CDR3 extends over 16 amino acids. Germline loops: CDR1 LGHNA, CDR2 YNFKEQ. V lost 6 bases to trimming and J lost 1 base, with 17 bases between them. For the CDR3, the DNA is TGTGCCAGCAGAGTCTCAAGGGGGGGGCGCACAGATACGCAGTATTTT. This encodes CASRVSRGGRTDTQYF.

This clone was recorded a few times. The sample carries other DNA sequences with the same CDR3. CDR3 bases: TGTGCCAGCAGCGTAGGACAGCACAATGAGCAGTTCTTC. Translation gives CASSVGQHNEQFF. J is TRBJ2-1 and V is TRBV9; D might be TRBD1 (5 bases). The CDR3 loop spans 13 amino acids. Per germline, CDR1 SGDLS and CDR2 YYNGEE. V was cut by 0 bases and J by 5 bases, with 6 bases left in between.

CDR3 in DNA: TGCGCCAGCAGCCCTACCGCGCCGGGGAACGAGCAGTACTTC. Residues: CASSPTAPGNEQYF. The gene calls are TRBV4-1 and TRBJ2-5; D might be TRBD2 (5 bases). The DNA end is more similar to TRBJ2-7, so the J call may be wrong. Per the germline V gene, CDR1 is MGHRA and CDR2 is YSYEKL. The CDR3 is 14 amino acids.

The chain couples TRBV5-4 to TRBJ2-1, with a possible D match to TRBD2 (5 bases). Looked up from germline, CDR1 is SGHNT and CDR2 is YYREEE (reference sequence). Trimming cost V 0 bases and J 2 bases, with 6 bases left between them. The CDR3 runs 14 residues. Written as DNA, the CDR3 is TGTGCCAGCAGCTTGGACGGGGCCTACAATGAGCAGTTCTTC. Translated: CASSLDGAYNEQFF.

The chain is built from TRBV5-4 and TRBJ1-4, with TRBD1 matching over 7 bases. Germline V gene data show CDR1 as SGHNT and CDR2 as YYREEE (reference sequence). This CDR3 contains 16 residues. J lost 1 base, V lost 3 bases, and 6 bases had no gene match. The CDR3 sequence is CASSSGQSLTNEKLFF. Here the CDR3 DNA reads TGTGCCAGCAGCTCGGGACAGTCTTTAACTAATGAAAAACTGTTTTTT.

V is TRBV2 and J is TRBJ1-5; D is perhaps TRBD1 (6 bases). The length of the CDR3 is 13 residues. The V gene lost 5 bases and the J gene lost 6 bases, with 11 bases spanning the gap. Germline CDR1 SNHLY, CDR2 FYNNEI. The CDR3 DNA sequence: TGTGCCAGCAGTCAGGGGCTCGGTCAGCCCCAGCATTTT. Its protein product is CASSQGLGQPQHF.

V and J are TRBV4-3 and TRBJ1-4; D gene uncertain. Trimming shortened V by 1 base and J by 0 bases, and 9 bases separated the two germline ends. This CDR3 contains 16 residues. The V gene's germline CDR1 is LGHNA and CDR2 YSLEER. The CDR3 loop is CASSQGAESTNEKLFF. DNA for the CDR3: TGCGCCAGCAGCCAAGGGGCCGAGTCAACTAATGAAAAACTGTTTTTT.

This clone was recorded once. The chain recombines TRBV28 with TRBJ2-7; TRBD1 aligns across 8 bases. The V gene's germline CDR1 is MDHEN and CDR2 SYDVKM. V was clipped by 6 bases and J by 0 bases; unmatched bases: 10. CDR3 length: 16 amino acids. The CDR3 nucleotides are TGTGCCAGCAGCCAGGCCCGGACAGGGATCTCCTACGAGCAGTACTTC. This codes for CASSQARTGISYEQYF.

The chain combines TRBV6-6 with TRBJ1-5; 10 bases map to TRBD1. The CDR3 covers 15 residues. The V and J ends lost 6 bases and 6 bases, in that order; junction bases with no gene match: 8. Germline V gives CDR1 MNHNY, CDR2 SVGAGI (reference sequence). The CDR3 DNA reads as TGTGCCAGCAGCCTGACAGGGGGCGGATCTCAGCCCCAGCATTTT. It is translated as CASSLTGGGSQPQHF.

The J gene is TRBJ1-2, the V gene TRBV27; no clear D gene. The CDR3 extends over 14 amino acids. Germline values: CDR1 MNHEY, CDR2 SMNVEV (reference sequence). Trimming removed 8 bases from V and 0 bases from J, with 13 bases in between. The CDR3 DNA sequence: TGTGCCAGCCGACCGCGGAAGGCTAACTATGGCTACACCTTC. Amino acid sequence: CASRPRKANYGYTF.

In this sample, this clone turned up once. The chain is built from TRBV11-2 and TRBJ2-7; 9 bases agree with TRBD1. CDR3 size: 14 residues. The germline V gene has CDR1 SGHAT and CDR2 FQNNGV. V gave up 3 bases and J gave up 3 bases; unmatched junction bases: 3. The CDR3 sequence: CASSFGTGLYEQYF. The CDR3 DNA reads TGTGCCAGCAGCTTCGGGACAGGGCTCTACGAGCAGTACTTC.

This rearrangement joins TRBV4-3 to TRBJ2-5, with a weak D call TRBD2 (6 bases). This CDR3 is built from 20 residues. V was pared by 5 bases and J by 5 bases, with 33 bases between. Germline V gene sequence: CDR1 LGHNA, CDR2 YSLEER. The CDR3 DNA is TGCGCCAGCAGCGCAAATCCCCCCTCTCAGGGTCTAGCTGGGAGGGAGACCCAGTACTTC. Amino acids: CASSANPPSQGLAGRETQYF.

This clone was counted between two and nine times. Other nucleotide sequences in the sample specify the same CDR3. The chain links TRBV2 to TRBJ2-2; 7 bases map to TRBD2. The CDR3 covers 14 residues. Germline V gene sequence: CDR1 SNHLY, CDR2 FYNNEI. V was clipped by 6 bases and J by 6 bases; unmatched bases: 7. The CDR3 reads CASSGTTGPGELFF. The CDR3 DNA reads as TGTGCCAGCAGCGGGACTACAGGTCCCGGGGAGCTGTTTTTT.

The CDR3 nucleotides are TGCGCCAGCAGCGTGGGGGGGGGAAATGGCTACACCTTC. Its translation is CASSVGGGNGYTF. The chain couples TRBV5-1 to TRBJ1-2, with a weak D call TRBD1 (5 bases). The germline V and J ends were trimmed by 4 bases and 6 bases, with 13 bases remaining between them. The CDR3 runs 13 residues. Germline CDR1 reads SGHRS; CDR2 reads YFSETQ.

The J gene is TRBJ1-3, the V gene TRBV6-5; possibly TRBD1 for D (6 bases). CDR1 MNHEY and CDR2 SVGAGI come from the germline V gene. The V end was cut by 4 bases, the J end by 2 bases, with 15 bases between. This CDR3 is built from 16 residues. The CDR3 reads CASSSRGGAPGNTIYF. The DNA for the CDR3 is TGTGCCAGCAGTTCCCGTGGGGGGGCCCCTGGAAACACCATATATTTT.

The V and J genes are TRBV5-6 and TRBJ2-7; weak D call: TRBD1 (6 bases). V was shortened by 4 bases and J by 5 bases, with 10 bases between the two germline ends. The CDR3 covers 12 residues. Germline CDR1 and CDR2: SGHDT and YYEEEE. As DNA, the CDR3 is TGTGCCAGCAGCCCCTCAGGGGACGAGCAGTACTTC. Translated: CASSPSGDEQYF. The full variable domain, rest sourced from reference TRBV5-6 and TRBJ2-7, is DAGVTQSPTHLIKTRGQQVTLRCSPKSGHDTVSWYQQALGQGPQFIFQYYEEEERQRGNFPDRFSGHQFPNYSSELNVNALLLGDSALYLCASSPSGDEQYFGPGTRLTVT.

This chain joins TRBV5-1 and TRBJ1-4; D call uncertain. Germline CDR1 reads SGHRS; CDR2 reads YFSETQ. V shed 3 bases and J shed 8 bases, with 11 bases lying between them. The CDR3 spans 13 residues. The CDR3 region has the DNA TGCGCCAGCAGCTCAGAGGTTCGGGAAAAACTGTTTTTT. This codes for CASSSEVREKLFF.

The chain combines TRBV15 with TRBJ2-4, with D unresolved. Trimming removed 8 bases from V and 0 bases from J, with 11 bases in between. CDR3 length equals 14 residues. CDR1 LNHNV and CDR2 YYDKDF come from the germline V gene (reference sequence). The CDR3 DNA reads TGTGCCACCGTCAGTCCCCTAGCCAAAAACATTCAGTACTTC. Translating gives CATVSPLAKNIQYF.

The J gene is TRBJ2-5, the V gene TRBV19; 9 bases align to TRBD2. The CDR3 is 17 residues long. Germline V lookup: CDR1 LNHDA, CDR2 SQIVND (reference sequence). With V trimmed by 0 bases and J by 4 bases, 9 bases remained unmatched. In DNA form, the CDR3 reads TGTGCCAGTAGTATAGATCTTTGGGCGGGGGGGCCAGAGACCCAGTACTTC. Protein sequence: CASSIDLWAGGPETQYF.

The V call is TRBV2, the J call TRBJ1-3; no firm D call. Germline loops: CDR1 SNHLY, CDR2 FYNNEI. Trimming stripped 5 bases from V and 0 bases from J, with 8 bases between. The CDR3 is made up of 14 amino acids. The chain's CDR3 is CASSLESSGNTIYF. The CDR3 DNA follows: TGTGCCAGCAGTTTGGAGAGCTCTGGAAACACCATATATTTT.

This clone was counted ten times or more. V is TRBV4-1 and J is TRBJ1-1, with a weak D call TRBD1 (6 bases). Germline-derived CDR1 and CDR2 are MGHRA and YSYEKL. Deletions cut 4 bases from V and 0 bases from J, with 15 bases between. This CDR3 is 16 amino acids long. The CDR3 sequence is CASSLSGGRMNTEAFF. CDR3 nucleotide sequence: TGCGCCAGCAGCCTCAGCGGGGGGCGGATGAACACTGAAGCTTTCTTT.

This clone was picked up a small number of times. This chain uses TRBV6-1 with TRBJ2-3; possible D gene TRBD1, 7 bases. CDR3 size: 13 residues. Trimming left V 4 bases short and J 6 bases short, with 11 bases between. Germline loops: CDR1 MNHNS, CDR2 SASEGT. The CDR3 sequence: CASSGAGGDTQYF. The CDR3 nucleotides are TGTGCCAGCAGTGGGGCAGGGGGGGATACGCAGTATTTT.

Here the CDR3 reads CASSLSGVINQPQHF. The CDR3 nucleotides are TGTGCCAGCAGCTTATCGGGGGTTATCAATCAGCCCCAGCATTTT. The chain has TRBV7-2 and TRBJ1-5; perhaps TRBD1 as D (5 bases). The CDR3 sequence is 15 residues long. Trimming cost V 2 bases and J 3 bases, with 11 bases left between them. Per germline, CDR1 SGHTA and CDR2 FQGNSA.

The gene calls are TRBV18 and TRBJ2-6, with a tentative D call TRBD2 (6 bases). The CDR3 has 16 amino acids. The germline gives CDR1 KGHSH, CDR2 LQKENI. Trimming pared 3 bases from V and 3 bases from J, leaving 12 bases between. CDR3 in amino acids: CASSPWEVSGANVLTF. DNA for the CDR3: TGTGCCAGCTCACCCTGGGAGGTGAGTGGGGCCAACGTCCTGACTTTC.